This entry is about one T cell receptor beta chain. What this receptor recognizes is not known. Libraries were built with 5' RACE. Each TCR library was prepared from roughly 3.5 ug of total RNA. For each sample, cDNA was synthesized in eight separate reactions using SMARTScribe reverse transcriptase. During cDNA synthesis, template switching introduced unique molecular identifiers that contained a 6-nucleotide sample barcode. Amplification of TCRalpha and TCRbeta cDNA involved two nested PCRs of 16 and 9 cycles, and each PCR was followed by bead purification. Before amplification, the cDNA was treated with uracil DNA-glycosylase and purified using the QIAquick PCR purification kit. The second PCR added Illumina TruSeq-compatible adapters along with sample-specific barcodes. Library quality and concentration were assessed using TapeStation and Qubit, and approximately 5 ng of each library was pooled. Sequencing of pooled libraries was carried out on an Illumina HiSeq2500 single-index Rapid Run using 2 x 100 bp reads and custom sequencing primers. As for the authors' bioinformatics: UMI-based consensus assembly with MiGEC version 1.2.6 was used to correct PCR and sequencing errors. MiXCR version 2.1.1 handled V(D)J alignment, clonotype assembly and CDR3 extraction. To normalise gene usage, clonotype sharing and MAIT/NKT TCR abundance, the analysis used the top 1000, 10 000 and 20 000 clonotypes per sample. After downsampling to 27 000 UMIs, diversity was calculated as the inverse Simpson index using the vegan R package. Statistical testing used paired Mann-Whitney U tests on the discordant twin pairs and applied Benjamini-Hochberg correction for multiple testing. TCRdb reprocessed the reads into one record per CDR3 protein sequence, lacking DNA. The V and J calls and clone size come from TCRdb's table, not from the authors' own analysis. The sample table on file contains about 330,000 distinct CDR3 sequences. 2% to 2.5% of the sample is in the top ten clones.

This sample was taken from a study of monozygotic twins with inflammatory bowel disease (dated by TCRdb to the late 2010s). Concerning the study at large: A total of roughly 28 monozygotic twin pairs were included in the full study, comprising nine German pairs (four IBD-concordant, five IBD-discordant) and 19 IBD-discordant Danish pairs. Each individual had, on average, about 151 000 unique TCRalpha sequences and 181 000 unique TCRbeta sequences available for analysis. The search for disease-associated traits relied mainly on comparing IBD patients with their genetically identical healthy co-twins within discordant pairs.

The CDR3 holds 15 amino acids from the cysteine to the phenylalanine. DNA is not on record. From the germline V gene, CDR1 is SGDLS and CDR2 is YYNGEE. From each donor, a roughly 2.5 ml peripheral blood sample was collected into PAXgene tubes and stored at -80 degrees C. Total RNA was isolated from whole blood with the PAXgene blood miRNA kit on an automated QIAcube, without T cell sorting. Peripheral blood from monozygotic twin pairs, either concordant or discordant for inflammatory bowel disease, underwent deep TCRalpha and TCRbeta repertoire profiling that used unique molecular barcoding. Smoking habits were recorded for all twin pairs, and individuals were classified as current, former or never smokers. The paper's findings and limits, for the study overall: The results gave no support for a single strong signal or clonotype linked to IBD. A decrease in TCRbeta repertoire diversity, as measured by inverse Simpson index, was observed in IBD patients compared with their healthy co-twins. Repertoire similarity did not differ between concordant and discordant twins, possibly due to limited statistical power. IBD patients shared fewer clonotypes with other individuals than healthy twins did, most markedly in patients showing signs of disease activity. Because patients received different immunosuppressive treatments, the repertoires may have picked up extra background noise and variability between individuals. The analysis was unable to tell apart different T cell subtypes.

The sequence links TRBV9 to TRBJ1-5; as DNA is missing, the TRBD1 call by TCRdb cannot be tested. Specimen: blood. This TCR came from a human donor with ulcerative colitis or Crohn's disease, or a healthy co-twin of an affected twin (not recorded which). The CDR3 protein sequence reads: CASSLTGTGNQPQHF.